This TCR beta chain came from a study of vaccination and CD4 T cells after COVID-19. The overall study: Convalescent donors totaled six males and four females, including two who were Hispanic.

Sequenced with the Oncomine TCR Beta short-read assay was DNA taken from cultured CD4+ T cells. TCRdb used MiXCR to reprocess the PCR reads, holding one entry per CDR3 protein. The sample consists of about 8,500 distinct CDR3 sequences, approximately 19% of them appearing once. Worth noting for this clonotype: What it binds is unknown.

Germline lookup yields CDR1 DFQATT and CDR2 SNEGSKA (reference sequence). This CDR3 region has 14 residues. The trim removed 6 bases at V and 4 bases at J, leaving 11 bases unmatched. Treatment of the sample: roughly nine-day PBMC culture with coronavirus spike peptide pools or control peptides (ViraFEST assay). The V call is TRBV20-1, the J call TRBJ1-1; 7 positions match TRBD1. This TCR derives from a human donor who had recovered from COVID-19. Sequences were derived from CD4+ T cells from blood, cultured in vitro, sampled after SARS-CoV-2 vaccination. CDR3 in amino acids: CSAGLRGRSTEAFF. In nucleotides, the CDR3 is TGCAGTGCAGGCCTGAGGGGGCGGAGCACTGAAGCTTTCTTT.